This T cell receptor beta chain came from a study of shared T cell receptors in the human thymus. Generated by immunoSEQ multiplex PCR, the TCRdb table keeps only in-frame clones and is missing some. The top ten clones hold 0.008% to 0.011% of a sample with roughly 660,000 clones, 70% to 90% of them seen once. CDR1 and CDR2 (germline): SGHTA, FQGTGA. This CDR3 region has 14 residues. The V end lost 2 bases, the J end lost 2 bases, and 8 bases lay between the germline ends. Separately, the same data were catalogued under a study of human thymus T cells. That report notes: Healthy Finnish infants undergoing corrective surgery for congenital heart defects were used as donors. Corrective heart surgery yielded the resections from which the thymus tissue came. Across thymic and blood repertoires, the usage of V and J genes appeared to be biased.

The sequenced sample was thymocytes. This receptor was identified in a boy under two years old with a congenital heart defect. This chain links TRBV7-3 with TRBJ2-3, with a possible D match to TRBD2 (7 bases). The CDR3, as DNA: TGTGCCAGCAGCTTAGCGGGGGCCACAGATACGCAGTATTTT. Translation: CASSLAGATDTQYF.